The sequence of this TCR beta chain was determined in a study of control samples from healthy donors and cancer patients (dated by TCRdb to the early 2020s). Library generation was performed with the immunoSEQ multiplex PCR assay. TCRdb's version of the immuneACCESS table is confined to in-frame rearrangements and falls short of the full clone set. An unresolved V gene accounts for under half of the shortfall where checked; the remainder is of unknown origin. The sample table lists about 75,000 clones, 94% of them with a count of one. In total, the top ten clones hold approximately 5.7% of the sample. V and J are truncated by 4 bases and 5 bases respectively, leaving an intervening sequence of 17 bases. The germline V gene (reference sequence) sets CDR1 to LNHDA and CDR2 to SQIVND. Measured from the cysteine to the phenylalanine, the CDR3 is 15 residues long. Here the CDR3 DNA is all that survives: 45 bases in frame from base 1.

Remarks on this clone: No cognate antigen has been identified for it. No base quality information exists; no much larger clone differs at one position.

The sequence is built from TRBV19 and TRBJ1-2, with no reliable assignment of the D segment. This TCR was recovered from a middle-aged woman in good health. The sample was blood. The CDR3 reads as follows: CASSTQGSDGYGYTF. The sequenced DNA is TGTGCCAGTAGTACCCAAGGATCTGATGGGTATGGCTACACCTTC.